Below, 20 T cell receptor beta chains from the same sample are listed, as sequenced in a study of blood T cells in healthy people across ages. PCR was performed a second time for roughly 7 to 11 cycles using a sample-barcoded 5' primer and a J-beta primer mix. TCRdb re-derived calls from the 5' RACE reads in MiXCR, one entry per CDR3 protein. The data show over a million distinct CDR3 sequences, more than 35% seen once. Sample: blood. These receptors were obtained from a woman aged 55-70 years in good health.

This clonotype was seen only a few times. The J gene is TRBJ2-7, the V gene TRBV27; D might be TRBD2 (6 bases). The V gene lost 0 bases and the J gene lost 7 bases, with 25 bases spanning the gap. The germline CDR1 and CDR2 sequences are MNHEY and SMNVEV (reference sequence). The CDR3 totals 18 residues. CDR3 residues: CASSLSVPSRDLKREQYF. CDR3 sequence (DNA): TGTGCCAGCAGTTTATCGGTGCCATCGCGGGACCTGAAAAGGGAGCAGTACTTC.

This clonotype was seen ten or more times. Here the CDR3 DNA reads TGCAGTGCTAGGGGTTCCCACGAGCAGTACTTC. It translates to CSARGSHEQYF. This chain uses TRBV20-1 with TRBJ2-7; D call uncertain. The germline V and J ends were trimmed by 3 bases and 5 bases, with 8 bases remaining between them. In germline, CDR1 is DFQATT, CDR2 SNEGSKA (reference sequence). This CDR3 spans 11 amino acids.

The chain links TRBV12-3 or TRBV12-4 to TRBJ2-4; a weak D match, TRBD2 (5 bases). CDR3 length: 15 amino acids. Trimming removed 5 bases from V and 6 bases from J, with 17 bases in between. The CDR3 loop reads CASSKIGSPGNIQYF. Here the CDR3 DNA reads TGTGCCAGCAGTAAGATTGGGAGTCCCGGAAACATTCAGTACTTC.

This chain connects TRBV4-1 to TRBJ2-7, with 8 bases aligning to TRBD1. Germline CDR1 is MGHRA and CDR2 is YSYEKL. The J segment lost 3 bases and the V segment lost 1 base, leaving 5 bases of the junction unmatched. The CDR3 has 15 amino acids. The CDR3 bases are TGCGCCAGCAGCCAAGGTGGACAGGGCAGCTACGAGCAGTACTTC. The encoded protein is CASSQGGQGSYEQYF.

Notes on this clonotype: This may be a read error, as it is one base from a much larger clone. This chain connects TRBV5-1 to TRBJ1-5, with D perhaps matching TRBD1 (5 bases). CDR1 SGHRS and CDR2 YFSETQ come from the germline V gene. This CDR3 comprises 14 residues. Trimming pared 3 bases from V and 0 bases from J, leaving 7 bases between. Here the CDR3 DNA reads TGCGCCAGCAGCTGGGACGGTAGCAATCAGCCCCAGCATTTT. This translates into CASSWDGSNQPQHF.

This clonotype was seen a few times. The chain is built from TRBV7-9 and TRBJ2-4, with a possible D match to TRBD2 (5 bases). This CDR3 is 14 amino acids long. The ends were cut back, 4 bases at V and 8 bases at J, with 15 bases in the middle. Germline CDR1 reads SEHNR; CDR2 reads FQNEAQ (reference sequence). This CDR3 reads CASSSDLVGDIQYF. The CDR3 DNA sequence: TGTGCCAGCAGCTCGGACTTAGTGGGAGACATTCAGTACTTC.

This clonotype was found a few times. The chain links TRBV29-1 to TRBJ1-1; 9 nucleotides align to TRBD1. V trimming: 4 bases; J trimming: 4 bases; junction bases outside the gene matches: 7. Germline CDR1 and CDR2: SQVTM and ANQGSEA. This CDR3 region has 14 residues. The CDR3 DNA is TGCAGCGTTGGGGGCGACAGGGGGTTCACTGAAGCTTTCTTT. This encodes CSVGGDRGFTEAFF.

The rearrangement joins TRBV28 to TRBJ2-7; 7 nucleotides match TRBD2. Germline V gives CDR1 MDHEN, CDR2 SYDVKM. V was pared by 5 bases and J by 3 bases, with 7 bases of the junction left unmatched. There are 14 residues in the CDR3. CDR3 residues: CASSPNGEGYEQYF. Written as DNA, the CDR3 is TGTGCCAGCAGTCCCAACGGGGAGGGCTACGAGCAGTACTTC.

This sequence joins TRBV7-2 and TRBJ2-3; 9 bases align to TRBD2. The ends lost 5 bases at V and 1 base at J; junction bases unmatched: 4. Per the germline V gene, CDR1 is SGHTA and CDR2 is FQGNSA. The CDR3 is 15 residues long. The chain's CDR3 is CASSTLAGGTDTQYF. The CDR3 DNA reads TGTGCCAGCAGCACTTTAGCGGGGGGCACAGATACGCAGTATTTT. Using reference TRBV7-2 and TRBJ2-3 for the parts outside the CDR3, the full variable domain is GAGVSQSPSNKVTEKGKDVELRCDPISGHTALYWYRQSLGQGLEFLIYFQGNSAPDKSGLPSDRFSAERTGGSVSTLTIQRTQQEDSAVYLCASSTLAGGTDTQYFGPGTRLTVL.

Comment on this clonotype: At one end the junction does not follow the germline gene, possibly because of a read error. The J gene is TRBJ2-3, the V gene TRBV27; tentatively, D is TRBD1 (6 bases). Germline lookup yields CDR1 MNHEY and CDR2 SMNVEV (reference sequence). The CDR3 consists of 15 residues. The CDR3 DNA follows: TGTGCCTGCAGTTTAGGCACTAGGGGGACAGATACGCAGTATTTT. Translation gives CACSLGTRGTDTQYF.

There are a few counts of this clonotype. This chain joins TRBV5-1 and TRBJ2-5; TRBD1 agrees at 8 bases. This CDR3 contains 15 residues. V lost 4 bases and J lost 5; bases outside the gene matches: 10. Germline lookup yields CDR1 SGHRS and CDR2 YFSETQ. CDR3 protein: CASSIGQGVGETQYF. The CDR3 DNA reads as TGCGCCAGCAGCATAGGACAGGGCGTGGGGGAGACCCAGTACTTC. The full variable domain, in which reference TRBV5-1 and TRBJ2-5 provide the parts outside the CDR3, is KAGVTQTPRYLIKTRGQQVTLSCSPISGHRSVSWYQQTPGQGLQFLFEYFSETQRNKGNFPGRFSGRQFSNSRSEMNVSTLELGDSALYLCASSIGQGVGETQYFGPGTRLLVL.

This chain links TRBV27 with TRBJ2-3; maybe TRBD1 (5 bases). The CDR3 has 15 residues. Germline lookup yields CDR1 MNHEY and CDR2 SMNVEV (reference sequence). Trimming took off 7 bases at V and 0 bases at J, with 14 bases between the two ends. CDR3 nucleotide sequence: TGTGCCAGCAACCCGTACAGGCCTAGCACAGATACGCAGTATTTT. It translates to CASNPYRPSTDTQYF.

The V and J genes are TRBV7-6 and TRBJ2-1, with 10 bases that match TRBD2. The CDR3 spans 15 residues. With V trimmed by 3 bases and J by 7 bases, 6 bases remained unmatched. The V gene's germline CDR1 is SGHVS and CDR2 FNYEAQ. The CDR3 region has the DNA TGTGCCAGCAGCTTCTCCGCTAGCGGGAGAAATGAGCAGTTCTTC. It encodes CASSFSASGRNEQFF.

The genes are TRBV20-1 and TRBJ1-5; TRBD1 matches at 7 bases. CDR1 and CDR2 (germline): DFQATT, SNEGSKA (reference sequence). Trimming removed 0 bases from V and 3 bases from J; junction bases left unmatched: 2. This CDR3 is built from 14 residues. DNA of the CDR3: TGCAGTGCTAGAGATGGACAGGCCAATCAGCCCCAGCATTTT. This gives the protein CSARDGQANQPQHF.

The CDR3 sequence is CASSSRDGSNQPQHF. The CDR3 coding sequence is TGTGCCAGCAGTTCACGGGACGGAAGCAATCAGCCCCAGCATTTT. The gene calls are TRBV27 and TRBJ1-5; D is possibly TRBD1 (5 bases). V was trimmed by 4 bases and J by 1 base, leaving 11 bases between them. Germline V gives CDR1 MNHEY, CDR2 SMNVEV (reference sequence). The CDR3 is 15 amino acids.

This chain links TRBV4-2 with TRBJ1-1; no clear D gene. Between the trimmed V and J ends, which lost 4 bases and 5 bases, there was a span of 8 bases. In germline, CDR1 is LGHNA, CDR2 YNFKEQ. The CDR3 loop spans 12 amino acids. The CDR3 is CASSPRETEAFF. The CDR3 coding sequence is TGTGCCAGCAGCCCGCGGGAGACTGAAGCTTTCTTT.

This clonotype has only a few counts. V and J are TRBV7-9 and TRBJ2-3; 7 bases are shared with TRBD1. This CDR3 has 12 amino acids. Germline V gives CDR1 SEHNR, CDR2 FQNEAQ (reference sequence). After removal of 5 bases from V and 6 bases from J, the junction contained 2 bases not matched to a gene. The CDR3, as DNA: TGTGCCAGCAGCAAGGGGGCGGATACGCAGTATTTT. It codes for CASSKGADTQYF.

The chain employs TRBV19 and TRBJ2-5; D remains unclear. The germline V gene encodes CDR1 LNHDA and CDR2 SQIVND (reference sequence). V lost 3 bases and J 5 bases, leaving 16 bases between the germline ends. The CDR3 is 15 residues long. CDR3 DNA sequence: TGTGCCAGTAGTATTATGGTGGGAACCCCCGAGACCCAGTACTTC. It translates to CASSIMVGTPETQYF.

The rearrangement joins TRBV5-1 to TRBJ2-1, with a tentative D call TRBD1 (5 bases). Trimming pared 0 bases from V and 8 bases from J, leaving 18 bases between. The length of the CDR3 is 16 residues. Germline-derived CDR1 and CDR2 are SGHRS and YFSETQ. This chain's CDR3 is CASSLEGNVVPDEQFF. In DNA form, the CDR3 reads TGCGCCAGCAGCTTGGAGGGGAACGTGGTCCCCGATGAGCAGTTCTTC.

This chain connects TRBV7-2 to TRBJ2-7, with 8 bases lining up with TRBD2. V lost 5 bases and J lost 3; bases outside the gene matches: 12. CDR3 length equals 16 residues. The V gene's germline CDR1 is SGHTA and CDR2 FQGNSA. In DNA, the CDR3 is TGTGCCAGCAGCCCCGGGGGGGGGAGGATTCTCTACGAGCAGTACTTC. Translating it yields CASSPGGGRILYEQYF.